The 8 T cell receptor beta chains listed next were all sequenced from one sample in a study of T cells after yellow fever vaccination (dated by TCRdb to about 2019). Library construction relied on 5' RACE. Instrument on record: Illumina NovaSeq 6000. In-frame beta chains were kept once TCRdb had trimmed the public reads at Q25 with fastp and called clones with MiXCR. Each entry merges the rows of one CDR3 protein and shows their most common DNA and genes. This sample is represented by 250,000 to 300,000 distinct CDR3 sequences; about 5.2% of them were singletons. Together, the top ten hold more than 3% of the sample. Taken with the paper, the label for treatment or condition translates to: live attenuated yellow fever vaccine strain. The sample was CD4+ T cells sorted from PBMCs, taken on the day of the yellow fever booster vaccination. These receptors came from a man aged 18 to 29 who received the YFV17D yellow fever vaccine.

This clonotype appeared many times. The chain recombines TRBV7-2 with TRBJ2-3; D gene ambiguous. Trimming shortened V by 3 bases and J by 1 base, and 8 bases separated the two germline ends. The CDR3 has 14 amino acids. CDR1 and CDR2 (germline): SGHTA, FQGNSA. Here the CDR3 reads CASSFVGRTDTQYF. The CDR3 nucleotides are TGTGCCAGCAGCTTCGTTGGCCGCACAGATACGCAGTATTTT.

This clonotype was counted a few times. This sequence joins TRBV5-1 and TRBJ2-5; TRBD1 matches at 9 bases. Germline CDR1 and CDR2: SGHRS and YFSETQ. The CDR3 covers 15 residues. V shed 3 bases and J 6 bases; nucleotides not matched to a gene: 9. This chain's CDR3 is CASSSKDRGEKTQYF. CDR3 in DNA: TGCGCCAGCAGCTCAAAGGACAGGGGAGAGAAGACCCAGTACTTC.

The gene calls are TRBV7-6 and TRBJ2-7, with 7 bases that match TRBD1. V gave up 0 bases and J gave up 0 bases; unmatched junction bases: 14. The germline gives CDR1 SGHVS, CDR2 FNYEAQ. CDR3 size: 19 residues. The CDR3 loop reads CASSLAWVRGSDPSYEQYF. CDR3 coding DNA: TGTGCCAGCAGCTTAGCTTGGGTCAGGGGGAGCGACCCCTCCTACGAGCAGTACTTC.

This clonotype has ten or more counts. The DNA of the CDR3 is TGTGCCAGCGGCGGCATCCAGGGTCTTCTGGTCAATGAGCAGTTCTTC. This translates into CASGGIQGLLVNEQFF. V and J are TRBV2 and TRBJ2-1; possibly TRBD1 for D (5 bases). Per the germline V gene, CDR1 is SNHLY and CDR2 is FYNNEI. This CDR3 spans 16 amino acids. V was pared by 8 bases and J by 6 bases, with 23 bases between.

J is TRBJ2-7 and V is TRBV20-1, with 8 bases lining up with TRBD2. This CDR3 has 11 residues. CDR1 is DFQATT and CDR2 is SNEGSKA in the germline V gene (reference sequence). The V segment lost 3 bases and the J segment 9 bases; nucleotides outside the gene matches: 4. The CDR3 nucleotides read TGCAGTGCTAGCGGGGGGGAGGTGCAGTACTTC. Encoded protein: CSASGGEVQYF.

This clonotype was observed at least ten times. The V gene is TRBV2, the J gene TRBJ2-1; 7 bases align to TRBD2. Germline V gene sequence: CDR1 SNHLY, CDR2 FYNNEI. V was clipped by 4 bases and J by 2 bases; unmatched bases: 2. The CDR3 has 14 residues. The CDR3 here is CASSATSAYNEQFF. CDR3 coding DNA: TGTGCCAGCAGTGCAACTAGCGCCTACAATGAGCAGTTCTTC.

The table lists this clonotype with a few counts. This chain links TRBV3-1 with TRBJ2-2; TRBD2 matches 8 bases. This CDR3 is 18 amino acids long. Germline lookup yields CDR1 LGHDT and CDR2 YNNKEL (reference sequence). Germline trimming cut 0 bases from V and 5 bases from J; bases unmatched to any gene: 11. CDR3 DNA sequence: TGTGCCAGCAGCCAAGATTTGCCGGGGGGGCCGAGTACCGGGGAGCTGTTTTTT. It specifies CASSQDLPGGPSTGELFF.

This chain connects TRBV6-2 or TRBV6-3 to TRBJ2-5; unclear D gene. The length of the CDR3 is 17 residues. V dropped 0 bases and J dropped 0 bases, with 14 bases sitting between them. Germline V CDR1 and CDR2: MNHEY, SVGEGT. The CDR3 spells CASSYSTGGRYQETQYF. As DNA, the CDR3 is TGTGCCAGCAGTTACTCGACGGGTGGCAGGTACCAAGAGACCCAGTACTTC.